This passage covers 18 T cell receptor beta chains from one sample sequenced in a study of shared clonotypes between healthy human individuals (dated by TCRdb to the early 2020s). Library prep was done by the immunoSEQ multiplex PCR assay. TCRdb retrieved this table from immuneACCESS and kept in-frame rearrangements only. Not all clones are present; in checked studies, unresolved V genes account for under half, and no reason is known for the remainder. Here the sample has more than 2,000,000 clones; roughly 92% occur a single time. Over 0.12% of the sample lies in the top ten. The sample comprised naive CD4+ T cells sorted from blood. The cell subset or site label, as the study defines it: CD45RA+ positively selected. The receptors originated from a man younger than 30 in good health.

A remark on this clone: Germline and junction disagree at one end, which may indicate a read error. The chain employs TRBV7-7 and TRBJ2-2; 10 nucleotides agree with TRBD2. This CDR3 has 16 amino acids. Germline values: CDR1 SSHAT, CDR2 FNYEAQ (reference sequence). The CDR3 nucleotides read TGTGCTAGCAGTCCTCTAGCGGGAGCCGCGGGCGGGGAGCTGTTTTTT. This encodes CASSPLAGAAGGELFF. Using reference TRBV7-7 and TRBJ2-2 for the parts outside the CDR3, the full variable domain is GAGVSQSPRYKVTKRGQDVTLRCDPISSHATLYWYQQALGQGPEFLTYFNYEAQPDKSGLPSDRFSAERPEGSISTLTIQRTEQRDSAMYRCASSPLAGAAGGELFFGEGSRLTVL.

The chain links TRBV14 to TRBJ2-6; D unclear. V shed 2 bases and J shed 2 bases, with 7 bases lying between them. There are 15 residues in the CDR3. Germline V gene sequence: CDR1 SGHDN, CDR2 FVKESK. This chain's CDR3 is CASSQTKAGANVLTF. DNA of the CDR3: TGTGCCAGCAGCCAAACAAAGGCTGGGGCCAACGTCCTGACTTTC.

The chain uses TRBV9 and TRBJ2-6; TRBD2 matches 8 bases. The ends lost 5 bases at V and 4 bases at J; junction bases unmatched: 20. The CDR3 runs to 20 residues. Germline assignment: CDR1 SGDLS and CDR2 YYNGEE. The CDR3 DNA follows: TGTGCCAGCAGAGGGATTGCGGGGGGCCATGCCCCTGAGGGGGCCAACGTCCTGACTTTC. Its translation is CASRGIAGGHAPEGANVLTF.

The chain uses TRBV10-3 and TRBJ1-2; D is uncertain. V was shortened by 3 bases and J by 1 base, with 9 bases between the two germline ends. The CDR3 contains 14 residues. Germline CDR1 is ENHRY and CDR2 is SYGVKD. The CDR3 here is CAISDTTVNYGYTF. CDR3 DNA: TGTGCCATCAGTGACACCACAGTTAACTATGGCTACACCTTC.

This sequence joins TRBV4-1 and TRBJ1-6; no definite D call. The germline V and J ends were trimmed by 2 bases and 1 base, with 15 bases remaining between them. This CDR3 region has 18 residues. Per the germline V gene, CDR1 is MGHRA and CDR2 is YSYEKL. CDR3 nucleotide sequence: TGCGCCAGCAGCCAAAGGGAACTGGGATGGTCCTATAATTCACCCCTCCACTTT. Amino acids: CASSQRELGWSYNSPLHF.

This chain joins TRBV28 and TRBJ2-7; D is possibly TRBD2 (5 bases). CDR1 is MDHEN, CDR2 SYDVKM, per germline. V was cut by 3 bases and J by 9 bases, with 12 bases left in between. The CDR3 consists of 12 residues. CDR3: CASSLVTAGQYF. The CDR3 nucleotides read TGTGCCAGCAGTTTGGTAACGGCGGGGCAGTACTTC.

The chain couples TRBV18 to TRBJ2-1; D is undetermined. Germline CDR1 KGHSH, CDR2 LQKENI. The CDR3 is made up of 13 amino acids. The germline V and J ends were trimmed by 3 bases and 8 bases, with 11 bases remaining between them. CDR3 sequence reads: CASSPEFVDEQFF. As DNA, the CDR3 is TGTGCCAGCTCACCGGAGTTTGTGGATGAGCAGTTCTTC.

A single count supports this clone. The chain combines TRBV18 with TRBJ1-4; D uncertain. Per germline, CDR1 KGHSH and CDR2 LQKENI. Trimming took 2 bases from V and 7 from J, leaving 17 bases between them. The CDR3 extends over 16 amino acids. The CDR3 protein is CASSPDLGMGGEKLFF. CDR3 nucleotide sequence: TGTGCCAGCTCACCAGACTTAGGGATGGGCGGTGAAAAACTGTTTTTT.

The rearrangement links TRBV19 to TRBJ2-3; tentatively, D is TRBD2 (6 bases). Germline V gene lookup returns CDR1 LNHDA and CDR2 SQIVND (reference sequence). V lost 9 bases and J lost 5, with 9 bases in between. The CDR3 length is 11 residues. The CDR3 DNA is TGTGCCAGCGGGGGAAGAGATACGCAGTATTTT. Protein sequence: CASGGRDTQYF.

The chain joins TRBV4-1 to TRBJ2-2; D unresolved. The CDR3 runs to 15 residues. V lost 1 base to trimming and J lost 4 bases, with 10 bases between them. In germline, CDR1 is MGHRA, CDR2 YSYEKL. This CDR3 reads CASSQGLIVTGELFF. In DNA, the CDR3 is TGCGCCAGCAGCCAAGGGCTGATTGTCACCGGGGAGCTGTTTTTT.

This CDR3 is CASSLVFSGPTQYF. In DNA form, the CDR3 reads TGTGCCAGCAGCTTAGTTTTTAGTGGTCCGACCCAGTACTTC. The J gene is TRBJ2-5, the V gene TRBV5-6; D unclear. Trimming shortened V by 2 bases and J by 7 bases, and 15 bases separated the two germline ends. Germline V gene sequence: CDR1 SGHDT, CDR2 YYEEEE. The CDR3 length is 14 residues.

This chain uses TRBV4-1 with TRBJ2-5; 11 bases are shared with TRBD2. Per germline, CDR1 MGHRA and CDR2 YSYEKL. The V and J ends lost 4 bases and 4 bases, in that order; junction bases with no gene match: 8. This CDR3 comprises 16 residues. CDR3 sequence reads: CASSRLAGGLGETQYF. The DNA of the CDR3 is TGCGCCAGCAGCCGCTTAGCGGGAGGGCTCGGAGAGACCCAGTACTTC.

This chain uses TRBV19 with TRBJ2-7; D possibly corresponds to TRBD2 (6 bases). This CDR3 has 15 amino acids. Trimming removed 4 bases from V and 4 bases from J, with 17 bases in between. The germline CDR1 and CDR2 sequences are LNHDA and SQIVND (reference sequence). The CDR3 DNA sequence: TGTGCCAGTAGTACCCGTAATATGGGGGGTTACGAGCAGTACTTC. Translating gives CASSTRNMGGYEQYF.

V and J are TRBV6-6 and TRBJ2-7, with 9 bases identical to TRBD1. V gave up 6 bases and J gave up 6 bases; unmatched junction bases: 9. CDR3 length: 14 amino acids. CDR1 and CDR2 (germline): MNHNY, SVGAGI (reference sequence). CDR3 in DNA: TGTGCCAGCAGGCCGACAGGGGGAACCAGCGAGCAGTACTTC. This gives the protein CASRPTGGTSEQYF.

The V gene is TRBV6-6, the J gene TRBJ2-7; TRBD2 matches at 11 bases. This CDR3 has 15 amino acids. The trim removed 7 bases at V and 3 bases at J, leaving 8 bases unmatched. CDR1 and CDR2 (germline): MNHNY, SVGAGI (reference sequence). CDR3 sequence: CASNALAGGLYEQYF. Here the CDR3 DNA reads TGTGCCAGCAACGCTCTAGCGGGAGGACTCTACGAGCAGTACTTC.

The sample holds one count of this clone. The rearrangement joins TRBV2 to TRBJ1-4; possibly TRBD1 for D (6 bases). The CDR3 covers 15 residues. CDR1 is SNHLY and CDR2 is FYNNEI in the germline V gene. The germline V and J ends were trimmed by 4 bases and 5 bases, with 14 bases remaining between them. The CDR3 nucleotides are TGTGCCAGCAGTGTGACGGGACAATTAAATGAAAAACTGTTTTTT. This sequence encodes CASSVTGQLNEKLFF. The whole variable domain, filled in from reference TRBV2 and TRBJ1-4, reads EPEVTQTPSHQVTQMGQEVILRCVPISNHLYFYWYRQILGQKVEFLVSFYNNEISEKSEIFDDQFSVERPDGSNFTLKIRSTKLEDSAMYFCASSVTGQLNEKLFFGSGTQLSVL.

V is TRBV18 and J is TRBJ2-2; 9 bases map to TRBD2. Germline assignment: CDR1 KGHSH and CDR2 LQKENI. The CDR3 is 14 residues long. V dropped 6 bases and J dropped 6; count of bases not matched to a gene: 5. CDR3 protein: CASSEVAGAGELFF. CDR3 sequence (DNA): TGTGCCAGCTCGGAGGTAGCGGGAGCCGGGGAGCTGTTTTTT.

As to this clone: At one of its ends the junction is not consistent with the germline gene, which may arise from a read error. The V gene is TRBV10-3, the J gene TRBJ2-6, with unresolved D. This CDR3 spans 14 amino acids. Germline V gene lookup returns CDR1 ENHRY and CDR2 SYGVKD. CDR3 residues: CAISGDTGTNVLTF. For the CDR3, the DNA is TGTGCCATCAGTGGCGACACTGGGACCAACGTCCTGACTTTC.